A single sample is the source of the 25 T cell receptor beta chains below, sequenced in a study of control samples from healthy donors and cancer patients. The table came from immunoSEQ multiplex PCR; TCRdb's copy has only in-frame clones and leaves some out. Here the sample spans roughly 92,000 clones, approximately 90% being singletons. Sequenced input: blood. These receptors were collected from a woman in her forties or fifties in good health.

V and J are TRBV5-1 and TRBJ2-2; D perhaps matches TRBD2 (6 bases). Germline CDR1 SGHRS, CDR2 YFSETQ. CDR3 length: 13 amino acids. The V and J ends lost 7 bases and 3 bases respectively, with 10 bases between them. This chain's CDR3 is CASQWGDTGELFF. CDR3 coding DNA: TGCGCCAGCCAATGGGGGGACACCGGGGAGCTGTTTTTT. The entire variable domain, with the rest obtained from reference TRBV5-1 and TRBJ2-2, is as follows: KAGVTQTPRYLIKTRGQQVTLSCSPISGHRSVSWYQQTPGQGLQFLFEYFSETQRNKGNFPGRFSGRQFSNSRSEMNVSTLELGDSALYLCASQWGDTGELFFGEGSRLTVL.

V is TRBV7-3 and J is TRBJ2-5; D unresolved. Looked up from germline, CDR1 is SGHTA and CDR2 is FQGTGA. CDR3 length: 14 amino acids. V lost 2 bases, J lost 2 bases, and 9 bases lay in between. The CDR3 DNA sequence: TGTGCCAGCAGCTTAGATGGCGTTCAAGAGACCCAGTACTTC. Translation: CASSLDGVQETQYF.

This clone showed up just a few times. The chain is built from TRBV5-1 and TRBJ2-1, with D perhaps TRBD2 (6 bases). This CDR3 has 17 residues. V lost 0 bases and J lost 1, with 14 bases in between. Germline loops: CDR1 SGHRS, CDR2 YFSETQ. The CDR3 loop is CASSLGSAGRSYNEQFF. CDR3 in DNA: TGCGCCAGCAGCTTGGGTAGTGCGGGAAGATCCTACAATGAGCAGTTCTTC.

This clone was detected only once. The gene calls are TRBV9 and TRBJ2-5, with D perhaps given as TRBD1 or TRBD2 (5 bases each). Germline CDR1 is SGDLS and CDR2 is YYNGEE. The CDR3 contains 14 residues. Trimming shortened V by 2 bases and J by 4 bases, and 12 bases separated the two germline ends. Here the CDR3 reads CASSVRGFGETQYF. CDR3 sequence (DNA): TGTGCCAGCAGCGTGAGGGGATTTGGAGAGACCCAGTACTTC.

The chain links TRBV2 to TRBJ2-7; tentatively, D is TRBD1 or TRBD2 (5 bases each). The CDR3 extends over 14 amino acids. V gave up 5 bases and J gave up 1 base, with 12 bases separating them. Germline values: CDR1 SNHLY, CDR2 FYNNEI. The CDR3: CASSFSGSSYEQYF. CDR3 in DNA: TGTGCCAGCAGTTTCTCAGGGAGTTCCTACGAGCAGTACTTC.

Only a few counts were recorded for this clone. The rearrangement uses TRBV19 and TRBJ2-7; D perhaps matches TRBD1 (6 bases). The CDR3 runs to 14 residues. With 3 bases removed from V and 3 bases from J, the gap between germline ends came to 12 bases. Germline V lookup: CDR1 LNHDA, CDR2 SQIVND (reference sequence). CDR3 nucleotide sequence: TGTGCCAGTAGTATGGGAGACAGGAGCTACGAGCAGTACTTC. Amino acid sequence: CASSMGDRSYEQYF.

The rearrangement uses TRBV9 and TRBJ2-1; D not resolved. V gave up 3 bases and J gave up 5 bases, with 15 bases separating them. Per germline, CDR1 SGDLS and CDR2 YYNGEE. This CDR3 is 15 amino acids long. The CDR3 spells CASSEGLIRHNEQFF. The DNA for the CDR3 is TGTGCCAGCAGCGAAGGTCTGATCCGTCACAATGAGCAGTTCTTC.

The chain is built from TRBV6-1 and TRBJ2-7; TRBD1 agrees at 9 bases. CDR3 size: 15 residues. Germline V gene sequence: CDR1 MNHNS, CDR2 SASEGT. The V gene end was trimmed by 3 bases and the J gene end by 0 bases; junction bases not matched to a gene: 3. The DNA of the CDR3 is TGTGCCAGCAGTGAGGTGACAGGGGGCTCCTACGAGCAGTACTTC. It codes for CASSEVTGGSYEQYF.

This clone was counted between two and nine times. The chain employs TRBV25-1 and TRBJ2-7; D might be TRBD2 (6 bases). This CDR3 spans 14 amino acids. V was cut by 6 bases and J by 6 bases, with 18 bases left in between. Germline CDR1 reads MGHDK; CDR2 reads SYGVNS. The CDR3 region has the DNA TGTGCCAGCAGCCGGGACTTTCAAACCTCCGAGCAGTACTTC. Translated: CASSRDFQTSEQYF.

The sample holds one count of this clone. The chain joins TRBV28 to TRBJ1-4, with a possible D match to TRBD1 (5 bases). The V end lost 6 bases, the J end lost 6 bases, and 29 bases lay between the germline ends. The CDR3 consists of 19 residues. From germline, CDR1 is MDHEN and CDR2 SYDVKM. The DNA of the CDR3 is TGTGCCAGCAGCCCCGCCCCCCCCCACCTGGGGGTTAAACATGAAAAACTGTTTTTT. It encodes CASSPAPPHLGVKHEKLFF.

V and J are TRBV14 and TRBJ1-2; TRBD1 is a possible D gene (6 bases). Trimming pared 0 bases from V and 1 base from J, leaving 6 bases between. CDR3 length: 14 residues. Per the germline V gene, CDR1 is SGHDN and CDR2 is FVKESK. The CDR3 loop is CASSQDRGNYGYTF. For the CDR3, the DNA is TGTGCCAGCAGCCAAGACAGGGGTAACTATGGCTACACCTTC.

The CDR3 DNA follows: TGTGCCAGCAGTCCAACCGGGACAGCATTCAATTCACCCCTCCACTTT. It encodes CASSPTGTAFNSPLHF. The J gene is TRBJ1-6, the V gene TRBV28; 7 bases match TRBD1. Germline assignment: CDR1 MDHEN and CDR2 SYDVKM. There are 16 residues in the CDR3. The V segment lost 5 bases and the J segment 7 bases; nucleotides outside the gene matches: 11.

This clone was seen more than once but under ten times. The chain combines TRBV4-1 with TRBJ1-1; no definite D call. Germline V CDR1 and CDR2: MGHRA, YSYEKL. Trimming left V 1 base short and J 10 bases short, with 19 bases between. The CDR3 totals 15 residues. The chain's CDR3 is CASSQVVGLGRGAFF. The CDR3 DNA reads TGCGCCAGCAGCCAAGTGGTTGGGTTGGGCAGAGGAGCTTTCTTT.

In its sample, this clone was seen once. The genes are TRBV12-3 or TRBV12-4 and TRBJ2-1; D is possibly TRBD1 or TRBD2 (6 bases each). The CDR3 is 13 residues long. V dropped 5 bases and J dropped 9 bases, with 14 bases sitting between them. This CDR3 reads CASSMLQGGEQFF. In DNA, the CDR3 is TGTGCCAGCAGTATGCTACAGGGAGGTGAGCAGTTCTTC.

The chain recombines TRBV13 with TRBJ1-1; D is unclear. Between the trimmed V and J ends, which lost 0 bases and 0 bases, there was a span of 11 bases. Germline values: CDR1 PRHDT, CDR2 FYEKMQ (reference sequence). The CDR3 sequence is 16 residues long. The CDR3 spells CASSLGGTELNTEAFF. The CDR3 DNA sequence: TGTGCCAGCAGCTTAGGAGGAACAGAGCTGAACACTGAAGCTTTCTTT.

The chain links TRBV11-2 to TRBJ1-2; D is undetermined. The length of the CDR3 is 12 residues. Trimming cost V 0 bases and J 7 bases, with 6 bases left between them. Looked up from germline, CDR1 is SGHAT and CDR2 is FQNNGV. CDR3 DNA: TGTGCCAGCAGCTTAGATATGGCTGGCTACACCTTC. Its translation is CASSLDMAGYTF.

This rearrangement joins TRBV9 to TRBJ1-3; no firm D call. There are 16 residues in the CDR3. Between the trimmed V and J ends, which lost 7 bases and 0 bases, there was a span of 17 bases. Looked up from germline, CDR1 is SGDLS and CDR2 is YYNGEE. DNA for the CDR3: TGTGCCAGCCTACGCCCCGGCAGATACTCTGGAAACACCATATATTTT. This codes for CASLRPGRYSGNTIYF.

The chain carries TRBV6-6 and TRBJ1-2; no reliable D call. V was trimmed by 7 bases and J by 8 bases, leaving 17 bases between them. This CDR3 spans 13 amino acids. Germline CDR1 MNHNY, CDR2 SVGAGI (reference sequence). The CDR3 DNA sequence: TGTGCCAGCAACCCGCCCCGGTCGGACGGCTACACCTTC. This gives the protein CASNPPRSDGYTF.

The chain carries TRBV19 and TRBJ2-3; D is possibly TRBD1 (6 bases). Germline CDR1 and CDR2: LNHDA and SQIVND (reference sequence). The V end was cut by 2 bases, the J end by 4 bases, with 10 bases between. The CDR3 spans 14 residues. The CDR3 region has the DNA TGTGCCAGTAGTATACAGGGGAGCGCAGATACGCAGTATTTT. The encoded protein is CASSIQGSADTQYF. Supplemented by reference TRBV19 and TRBJ2-3, the full variable domain reads DGGITQSPKYLFRKEGQNVTLSCEQNLNHDAMYWYRQDPGQGLRLIYYSQIVNDFQKGDIAEGYSVSREKKESFPLTVTSAQKNPTAFYLCASSIQGSADTQYFGPGTRLTVL.

This clone came up once. The rearrangement links TRBV5-1 to TRBJ2-6; D gene ambiguous. V was pared by 0 bases and J by 0 bases, with 10 bases between. This CDR3 comprises 17 residues. Germline V gene sequence: CDR1 SGHRS, CDR2 YFSETQ. In DNA form, the CDR3 reads TGCGCCAGCAGCTTGGATACGGGTAGCTCTGGGGCCAACGTCCTGACTTTC. This translates into CASSLDTGSSGANVLTF.

In its sample, this clone was seen once. The chain joins TRBV7-2 to TRBJ1-2, with D possibly matching TRBD1 (5 bases). V lost 4 bases, J lost 8 bases, and 26 bases lay in between. There are 17 residues in the CDR3. Germline CDR1 SGHTA, CDR2 FQGNSA. The chain's CDR3 is CASSSRRFAGQNKGYTF. In nucleotides, the CDR3 is TGTGCCAGCAGCTCAAGACGCTTCGCGGGGCAAAACAAGGGCTACACCTTC. Full variable domain (outside the CDR3, taken from reference TRBV7-2 and TRBJ1-2): GAGVSQSPSNKVTEKGKDVELRCDPISGHTALYWYRQSLGQGLEFLIYFQGNSAPDKSGLPSDRFSAERTGGSVSTLTIQRTQQEDSAVYLCASSSRRFAGQNKGYTFGSGTRLTVV.

This rearrangement joins TRBV4-1 to TRBJ2-2, with TRBD2 as a possible D gene (6 bases). Trimming stripped 4 bases from V and 4 bases from J, with 10 bases between. CDR1 is MGHRA and CDR2 is YSYEKL in the germline V gene. The CDR3 is 14 amino acids. The CDR3 DNA sequence: TGCGCCAGCAGCCGCCCCGGGGGCACCGGGGAGCTGTTTTTT. Amino acids: CASSRPGGTGELFF.

The gene calls are TRBV28 and TRBJ2-7, with D unresolved. Trimming removed 1 base from V and 7 bases from J, with 8 bases in between. In germline, CDR1 is MDHEN, CDR2 SYDVKM. CDR3 length: 12 amino acids. For the CDR3, the DNA is TGTGCCAGCAGTTTATTTTCTAGGGAGCAGTACTTC. Amino acids: CASSLFSREQYF.

The chain combines TRBV4-1 with TRBJ2-1; 7 bases line up with TRBD2. V lost 0 bases and J lost 12; bases outside the gene matches: 14. The CDR3 sequence is 16 residues long. Looked up from germline, CDR1 is MGHRA and CDR2 is YSYEKL. The CDR3 coding sequence is TGCGCCAGCAGCCAAGAATGGCGGGGCCATGGGGGGGGGCAGTTCTTC. It encodes CASSQEWRGHGGGQFF.

This rearrangement joins TRBV18 to TRBJ1-1; 7 bases agree with TRBD1. Looked up from germline, CDR1 is KGHSH and CDR2 is LQKENI. V lost 6 bases and J lost 4; bases outside the gene matches: 11. CDR3 length: 15 amino acids. CDR3 coding DNA: TGTGCCAGCTCCAATTACAGGGGCGAGGGCACTGAAGCTTTCTTT. Amino acid sequence: CASSNYRGEGTEAFF.